These 27 T cell receptor beta chains came from one sample sequenced in a study of cytomegalovirus exposure and HLA in healthy donors. PCR involved 60 Vbeta and 13 Jbeta primers. Some clones are missing from TCRdb's copy, which holds only in-frame ones; the method was immunoSEQ multiplex PCR. The sample lists some 30,000 clones, 35% to 50% seen once, with around 2% in the top ten. Sample: PBMCs. These receptors were collected from a woman between 45 and 60 years old in good health and CMV-seronegative.

This clone came up a few times. The chain combines TRBV11-1 with TRBJ2-7; the D is unclear. The germline V gene encodes CDR1 SGHAT and CDR2 FQDESV (reference sequence). The CDR3 runs to 14 residues. V lost 0 bases and J lost 2, with 8 bases in between. Written as DNA, the CDR3 is TGTGCCAGCAGCTTAGCGCGCAAAACCTACGAGCAGTACTTC. It is translated as CASSLARKTYEQYF.

The V and J genes are TRBV11-3 and TRBJ2-7; possibly TRBD1 for D (6 bases). There are 13 residues in the CDR3. Germline CDR1 reads SGHNT; CDR2 reads YENEEA. The V and J ends lost 5 bases and 3 bases respectively, with 11 bases between them. CDR3 in amino acids: CASSQGTNYEQYF. The CDR3 DNA is TGTGCCAGCAGCCAGGGGACAAACTACGAGCAGTACTTC. Using reference TRBV11-3 and TRBJ2-7 for the parts outside the CDR3, the full variable domain is EAGVVQSPRYKIIEKKQPVAFWCNPISGHNTLYWYLQNLGQGPELLIRYENEEAVDDSQLPKDRFSAERLKGVDSTLKIQPAELGDSAVYLCASSQGTNYEQYFGPGTRLTVT.

The rearrangement joins TRBV27 to TRBJ2-3; weak D call: TRBD2 (5 bases). The CDR3 loop spans 14 amino acids. Trimming took 3 bases from V and 6 from J, leaving 13 bases between them. CDR1 is MNHEY, CDR2 SMNVEV, per germline (reference sequence). The CDR3 sequence: CASSLVARGDTQYF. The CDR3 DNA follows: TGTGCCAGCAGTTTGGTAGCGCGAGGGGATACGCAGTATTTT.

This clone appeared a few times. This sequence joins TRBV9 and TRBJ1-5; a possible D gene is TRBD1 (5 bases). The germline gives CDR1 SGDLS, CDR2 YYNGEE. Trimming removed 0 bases at V and 4 bases at J, with 8 bases between. The CDR3 is made up of 14 amino acids. Here the CDR3 DNA reads TGTGCCAGCAGCGTAGACTCAGGGAATCAGCCCCAGCATTTT. Translating it yields CASSVDSGNQPQHF.

The chain recombines TRBV6-1 with TRBJ2-7, with 10 bases that match TRBD2. CDR1 MNHNS and CDR2 SASEGT come from the germline V gene. The CDR3 has 13 residues. Losses at the gene ends were 6 bases for V and 10 bases for J; bases not matched to a gene: 9. The CDR3 loop reads CASREASGGLQYF. CDR3 nucleotide sequence: TGTGCCAGCAGGGAGGCTAGCGGGGGCCTCCAGTACTTC.

This clone has a handful of counts. The chain joins TRBV7-6 to TRBJ2-5, with 8 nucleotides matching TRBD2. Germline CDR1 is SGHVS and CDR2 is FNYEAQ. V shed 3 bases, J shed 5 bases, and the junction held 8 bases outside the gene matches. The CDR3 is 15 residues long. CDR3 sequence reads: CASSFRREGQETQYF. The CDR3 nucleotides are TGTGCCAGCAGCTTCAGACGGGAGGGCCAGGAGACCCAGTACTTC.

As regards this clone: One junction end does not reproduce the germline sequence, and a read error may be involved. The rearrangement joins TRBV7-9 to TRBJ2-2, with D hard to call. Germline-derived CDR1 and CDR2 are SEHNR and FQNEAQ (reference sequence). CDR3 length equals 18 residues. CDR3 sequence: CSSIPISPRSGSVGELFF. In DNA form, the CDR3 reads TGTTCCAGCATCCCGATATCCCCCCGGTCGGGTAGTGTCGGGGAGCTGTTTTTT.

The chain combines TRBV6-1 with TRBJ2-7; D might be TRBD1 (5 bases). The V gene lost 11 bases and the J gene lost 3 bases, with 20 bases spanning the gap. CDR3 length: 14 residues. Germline CDR1 and CDR2: MNHNS and SASEGT. CDR3 amino acids: CALQDSPHFYEQYF. The DNA of the CDR3 is TGTGCCTTACAAGACAGTCCCCATTTCTACGAGCAGTACTTC.

The V and J genes are TRBV5-8 and TRBJ2-7; TRBD2 might be the D (6 bases). Between the trimmed V and J ends, which lost 4 bases and 4 bases, there was a span of 15 bases. Germline CDR1 reads SGHTS; CDR2 reads YDEGEE. The CDR3 totals 14 residues. Written as DNA, the CDR3 is TGTGCCAGCAGCCCGGGGGTGGGATGGTACGAGCAGTACTTC. Translated, it gives CASSPGVGWYEQYF.

V and J are TRBV5-4 and TRBJ1-1; possibly TRBD1 for D (5 bases). Looked up from germline, CDR1 is SGHNT and CDR2 is YYREEE (reference sequence). Trimming stripped 2 bases from V and 3 bases from J, with 11 bases between. The CDR3 runs 14 residues. In nucleotides, the CDR3 is TGTGCCAGCAGCTTCCCCGGGGGGGACACTGAAGCTTTCTTT. Translating gives CASSFPGGDTEAFF.

The chain's CDR3 is CASTSRPPLAYTDTQYF. For the CDR3, the DNA is TGTGCCAGCACTTCCCGACCCCCTCTAGCGTACACAGATACGCAGTATTTT. V usage is TRBV27 and J usage is TRBJ2-3; D might be TRBD2 (6 bases). Germline CDR1 MNHEY, CDR2 SMNVEV (reference sequence). V shed 7 bases and J shed 2 bases, with 22 bases lying between them. This CDR3 is built from 17 residues.

This clone has a handful of counts. The rearrangement joins TRBV7-3 to TRBJ1-2; TRBD1 matches 9 bases. CDR1 is SGHTA and CDR2 is FQGTGA in the germline V gene. Germline trimming cut 1 base from V and 8 bases from J; bases unmatched to any gene: 2. CDR3 length: 13 amino acids. The CDR3 DNA reads TGTGCCAGCAGCTTAAGGGACAGGGAAGGCTACACCTTC. This gives the protein CASSLRDREGYTF.

In regard to this clone: The junction and the germline gene differ at one end; a read error may be behind it. CDR3 sequence reads: CSSSATSGVSPDTQYF. In nucleotides, the CDR3 is TGTTCCAGCAGCGCGACTAGCGGGGTATCCCCAGATACGCAGTATTTT. V and J are TRBV7-9 and TRBJ2-3, with 11 bases aligning to TRBD2. The CDR3 has 16 residues. Germline-derived CDR1 and CDR2 are SEHNR and FQNEAQ (reference sequence). The full variable domain, its missing parts supplied by reference TRBV7-9 and TRBJ2-3, is DTGVSQNPRHKITKRGQNVTFRCDPISEHNRLYWYRQTLGQGPEFLTYFQNEAQLEKSRLLSDRFSAERPKGSFSTLEIQRTEQGDSAMYLCSSSATSGVSPDTQYFGPGTRLTVL.

This clone occurred a few times. The rearrangement uses TRBV5-1 and TRBJ1-3; possible D gene TRBD1, 6 bases. Trimming cost V 2 bases and J 3 bases, with 18 bases left between them. CDR1 is SGHRS, CDR2 YFSETQ, per germline. The CDR3 sequence is 17 residues long. CDR3: CASSFDTGSLFGNTIYF. In DNA form, the CDR3 reads TGCGCCAGCAGCTTCGATACAGGGTCGTTGTTTGGAAACACCATATATTTT. Full variable domain (rest looked up from reference TRBV5-1 and TRBJ1-3): KAGVTQTPRYLIKTRGQQVTLSCSPISGHRSVSWYQQTPGQGLQFLFEYFSETQRNKGNFPGRFSGRQFSNSRSEMNVSTLELGDSALYLCASSFDTGSLFGNTIYFGEGSWLTVV.

The J gene is TRBJ2-3, the V gene TRBV5-4; TRBD2 agrees at 8 bases. V lost 4 bases to trimming and J lost 5 bases; unmatched junction nucleotides: 12. The CDR3 is made up of 16 amino acids. CDR1 and CDR2 from the germline V gene are SGHNT and YYREEE (reference sequence). Here the CDR3 reads CASSTVSGGRVDTQYF. The DNA of the CDR3 is TGTGCCAGCAGCACGGTATCGGGGGGGCGAGTAGATACGCAGTATTTT.

In this sample, this clone turned up a few times. The chain recombines TRBV19 with TRBJ2-7; 9 nucleotides line up with TRBD1. The CDR3 runs to 14 residues. Germline V CDR1 and CDR2: LNHDA, SQIVND (reference sequence). V dropped 5 bases and J dropped 6; count of bases not matched to a gene: 8. The CDR3 nucleotides read TGTGCCAGTAGTCCCCCGGGACAGGGTTTCGAGCAGTACTTC. Translating it yields CASSPPGQGFEQYF.

The gene calls are TRBV27 and TRBJ2-7; 10 positions match TRBD1. The CDR3 consists of 16 residues. The V segment lost 6 bases and the J segment 3 bases; nucleotides outside the gene matches: 11. Germline CDR1 is MNHEY and CDR2 is SMNVEV (reference sequence). The CDR3, as DNA: TGTGCCAGCAGCCGCGAGCGGGACAGGGGCCTCTACGAGCAGTACTTC. Translating gives CASSRERDRGLYEQYF.

This clone was seen only a few times. The chain couples TRBV7-3 to TRBJ2-7, with 7 bases matching TRBD1. Germline V gene lookup returns CDR1 SGHTA and CDR2 FQGTGA. V lost 4 bases and J lost 4; bases outside the gene matches: 4. The CDR3 covers 13 residues. CDR3 nucleotides: TGTGCCAGCAGCTACAACAGGGGTTACGAGCAGTACTTC. This encodes CASSYNRGYEQYF.

This chain joins TRBV27 and TRBJ1-4; the D is unclear. V lost 3 bases and J lost 8, with 10 bases in between. The CDR3 sequence is 13 residues long. Germline-derived CDR1 and CDR2 are MNHEY and SMNVEV (reference sequence). The CDR3 sequence is CASSFRRWEKLFF. The CDR3 DNA is TGTGCCAGCAGTTTCCGGCGGTGGGAAAAACTGTTTTTT. The complete variable domain, with remaining parts taken from reference TRBV27 and TRBJ1-4, reads EAQVTQNPRYLITVTGKKLTVTCSQNMNHEYMSWYRQDPGLGLRQIYYSMNVEVTDKGDVPEGYKVSRKEKRNFPLILESPSPNQTSLYFCASSFRRWEKLFFGSGTQLSVL.

Here the CDR3 DNA reads TGTGCCAGCAGCGTAGGCGGGGGGGGGACTAGCGGGACCCGGGCCCGCACAGATACGCAGTATTTT. This encodes CASSVGGGGTSGTRARTDTQYF. This chain uses TRBV9 with TRBJ2-3, with TRBD2 matching 13 bases. The V gene end was trimmed by 0 bases and the J gene end by 1 base; junction bases not matched to a gene: 17. Germline loops: CDR1 SGDLS, CDR2 YYNGEE. The CDR3 has 22 amino acids.

Notes on this clone: This sample includes further DNA sequences coding for the same CDR3. The chain employs TRBV27 and TRBJ1-5; D is ambiguous. The CDR3 has 17 residues. CDR1 MNHEY and CDR2 SMNVEV come from the germline V gene (reference sequence). Trimming removed 6 bases at V and 4 bases at J, with 22 bases between. CDR3 coding DNA: TGTGCCAGCAGCATAAACTCTCTGGGGAGGAAAAATCAGCCCCAGCATTTT. Residues: CASSINSLGRKNQPQHF.

This rearrangement joins TRBV4-1 to TRBJ2-1; TRBD2 matches at 9 bases. V was pared by 0 bases and J by 4 bases, with 7 bases of the junction left unmatched. Per the germline V gene, CDR1 is MGHRA and CDR2 is YSYEKL. The CDR3 totals 17 residues. The CDR3 nucleotides are TGCGCCAGCAGCCAAGATTCCGGGCTAGCGGGATACAATGAGCAGTTCTTC. Its translation: CASSQDSGLAGYNEQFF.

The chain joins TRBV19 to TRBJ1-1, with D possibly being TRBD1 (6 bases). The germline V and J ends were trimmed by 3 bases and 4 bases, with 6 bases remaining between them. The CDR3 has 12 amino acids. The germline CDR1 and CDR2 sequences are LNHDA and SQIVND (reference sequence). In DNA form, the CDR3 reads TGTGCCAGTAGTATGGGGGCCACTGAAGCTTTCTTT. It codes for CASSMGATEAFF. The full variable domain, in which reference TRBV19 and TRBJ1-1 provide the parts outside the CDR3, is DGGITQSPKYLFRKEGQNVTLSCEQNLNHDAMYWYRQDPGQGLRLIYYSQIVNDFQKGDIAEGYSVSREKKESFPLTVTSAQKNPTAFYLCASSMGATEAFFGQGTRLTVV.

In this sample, this clone turned up a few times. V is TRBV18 and J is TRBJ2-7, with D possibly being TRBD2 (6 bases). CDR3 size: 14 residues. Trimming took 2 bases from V and 1 from J, leaving 9 bases between them. The germline gives CDR1 KGHSH, CDR2 LQKENI. The CDR3 DNA follows: TGTGCCAGCTCACCAGGGGGGATATCCTACGAGCAGTACTTC. It is translated as CASSPGGISYEQYF.

The CDR3 is CASSLEGVKETQYF. CDR3 sequence (DNA): TGCGCCAGCAGCTTGGAGGGGGTAAAAGAGACCCAGTACTTC. The genes are TRBV5-1 and TRBJ2-5, with D possibly matching TRBD1 (6 bases). CDR3 length: 14 residues. The V end lost 0 bases, the J end lost 3 bases, and 9 bases lay between the germline ends. Germline CDR1 and CDR2: SGHRS and YFSETQ.

The V gene is TRBV28, the J gene TRBJ2-2; TRBD2 matches at 15 bases. Trimming removed 6 bases from V and 6 bases from J; junction bases left unmatched: 8. Germline CDR1 reads MDHEN; CDR2 reads SYDVKM. CDR3 length equals 17 residues. The CDR3 DNA is TGTGCCAGCAGACCCGGACTAGCGGGAGGGCCCGCCGGGGAGCTGTTTTTT. Residues: CASRPGLAGGPAGELFF.

This rearrangement joins TRBV27 to TRBJ1-2; D is perhaps TRBD1 (6 bases). CDR3 size: 13 residues. CDR1 is MNHEY and CDR2 is SMNVEV in the germline V gene (reference sequence). Trimming removed 6 bases at V and 8 bases at J, with 16 bases between. CDR3 in amino acids: CASSWGPSGGYTF. CDR3 bases: TGTGCCAGCAGCTGGGGGCCCTCGGGGGGCTACACCTTC.